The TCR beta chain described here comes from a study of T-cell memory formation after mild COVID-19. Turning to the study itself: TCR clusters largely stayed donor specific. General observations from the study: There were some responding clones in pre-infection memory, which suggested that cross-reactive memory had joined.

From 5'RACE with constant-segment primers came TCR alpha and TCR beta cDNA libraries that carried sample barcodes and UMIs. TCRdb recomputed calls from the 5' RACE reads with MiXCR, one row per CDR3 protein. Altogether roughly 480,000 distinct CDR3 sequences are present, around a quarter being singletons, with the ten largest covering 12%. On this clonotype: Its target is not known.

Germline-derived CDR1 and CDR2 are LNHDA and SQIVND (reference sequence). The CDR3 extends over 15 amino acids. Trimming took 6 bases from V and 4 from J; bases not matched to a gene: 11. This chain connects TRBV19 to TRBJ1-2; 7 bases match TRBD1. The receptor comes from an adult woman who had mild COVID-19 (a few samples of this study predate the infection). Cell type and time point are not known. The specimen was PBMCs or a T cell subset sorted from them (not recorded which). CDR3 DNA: TGTGCCAGTAGCGGGATGACCGGGACAGCCTATGGCTACACCTTC. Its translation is CASSGMTGTAYGYTF. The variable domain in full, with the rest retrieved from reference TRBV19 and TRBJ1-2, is DGGITQSPKYLFRKEGQNVTLSCEQNLNHDAMYWYRQDPGQGLRLIYYSQIVNDFQKGDIAEGYSVSREKKESFPLTVTSAQKNPTAFYLCASSGMTGTAYGYTFGSGTRLTVV.